Shown below are 16 T cell receptor beta chains from a single sample sequenced in a study of blood T cell repertoires in COVID-19. The protocol was immunoSEQ multiplex PCR, while the TCRdb copy is restricted to in-frame clones and leaves out a portion. Here the sample spans 150,000 to 200,000 clones, around 90% being singletons. Sequences were obtained from PBMCs or T cells enriched from blood (not recorded which). These TCRs come from a woman between 18 and 29 years old who had recovered from COVID-19.

This clone was seen only a few times. The V call is TRBV2, the J call TRBJ1-1; TRBD1 might be the D (5 bases). Germline lookup yields CDR1 SNHLY and CDR2 FYNNEI. V shed 1 base and J shed 2 bases, with 8 bases lying between them. The CDR3 loop spans 14 amino acids. CDR3 loop: CASSEGQFNTEAFF. DNA for the CDR3: TGTGCCAGCAGTGAAGGACAGTTTAACACTGAAGCTTTCTTT.

This chain uses TRBV28 with TRBJ2-7; TRBD2 might be the D (5 bases). Trimming removed 2 bases at V and 1 base at J, with 9 bases between. Germline assignment: CDR1 MDHEN and CDR2 SYDVKM. The CDR3 is 14 amino acids. CDR3 in DNA: TGTGCCAGCAGTTTAGCGGGCCTATCCTACGAGCAGTACTTC. Protein: CASSLAGLSYEQYF. Filled out from reference TRBV28 and TRBJ2-7, the complete variable domain reads DVKVTQSSRYLVKRTGEKVFLECVQDMDHENMFWYRQDPGLGLRLIYFSYDVKMKEKGDIPEGYSVSREKKERFSLILESASTNQTSMYLCASSLAGLSYEQYFGPGTRLTVT.

Written as DNA, the CDR3 is TGTGCCAGCAGCCAAACGACAGGGGCGAGCACTGAAGCTTTCTTT. As protein: CASSQTTGASTEAFF. This rearrangement joins TRBV3-1 (or the pseudogene TRBV3-2) to TRBJ1-1, with 8 bases identical to TRBD1. Unmatched junction bases numbered 6, after V lost 2 bases and J lost 4 bases. Per the germline V gene, CDR1 is LGHDT and CDR2 is YNNKEL (reference sequence). The CDR3 has 15 amino acids.

The chain joins TRBV19 to TRBJ2-7, with D possibly being TRBD1 (6 bases). V lost 9 bases, J lost 2 bases, and 17 bases lay in between. Germline assignment: CDR1 LNHDA and CDR2 SQIVND (reference sequence). The CDR3 is made up of 14 amino acids. The DNA for the CDR3 is TGTGCCAGCTCGCCGAGACAGGCGACCTACGAGCAGTACTTC. Amino acid sequence: CASSPRQATYEQYF.

The chain links TRBV4-3 to TRBJ1-5; weak D call: TRBD1 (5 bases). The CDR3 is 16 amino acids. Trimming pared 0 bases from V and 7 bases from J, leaving 16 bases between. CDR1 and CDR2 from the germline V gene are LGHNA and YSLEER. CDR3 in DNA: TGCGCCAGCAGCCAAGATAGTCAGGGTTCATTCCAGCCCCAGCATTTT. Translated, it gives CASSQDSQGSFQPQHF.

This clone occurred once. CDR3 DNA: TGCGCCAGCAGCCCAGAGGCGGCAGTATCCTACGAGCAGTACTTC. Its protein product is CASSPEAAVSYEQYF. The chain carries TRBV5-1 and TRBJ2-7, with D uncertain. Per the germline V gene, CDR1 is SGHRS and CDR2 is YFSETQ. V lost 4 bases and J 1 base, leaving 15 bases between the germline ends. The CDR3 totals 15 residues.

The genes are TRBV27 and TRBJ1-1; D might be TRBD1 (6 bases). V shed 3 bases and J shed 1 base, with 9 bases lying between them. The CDR3 has 14 residues. The germline V gene encodes CDR1 MNHEY and CDR2 SMNVEV (reference sequence). This chain's CDR3 is CASSLAGANTEAFF. The CDR3 DNA sequence: TGTGCCAGCAGTTTGGCAGGGGCGAACACTGAAGCTTTCTTT.

CDR3 loop: CASTSLASTDTQYF. The CDR3 nucleotides are TGTGCCAGTACTAGCCTCGCTAGCACAGATACGCAGTATTTT. The chain joins TRBV6-5 to TRBJ2-3; maybe TRBD2 (6 bases). The V gene lost 9 bases and the J gene lost 0 bases, with 13 bases spanning the gap. The CDR3 totals 14 residues. CDR1 is MNHEY and CDR2 is SVGAGI in the germline V gene.

This sequence joins TRBV7-9 and TRBJ1-1; 7 positions agree with TRBD1. V was clipped by 1 base and J by 5 bases; unmatched bases: 7. Germline V gene data show CDR1 as SEHNR and CDR2 as FQNEAQ (reference sequence). The CDR3 sequence is 15 residues long. CDR3 nucleotides: TGTGCCAGCAGCTTAGGCGGGACAGATAAAACTGAAGCTTTCTTT. The encoded protein is CASSLGGTDKTEAFF.

The J gene is TRBJ1-1, the V gene TRBV5-1, with D perhaps matching TRBD1 (6 bases). Germline CDR1 reads SGHRS; CDR2 reads YFSETQ. This CDR3 comprises 17 residues. The V and J ends lost 0 bases and 5 bases respectively, with 20 bases between them. CDR3 region: CASSLAGGLDPSTEAFF. The CDR3 bases are TGCGCCAGCAGCTTGGCCGGGGGGCTAGATCCTTCGACTGAAGCTTTCTTT.

The genes are TRBV19 and TRBJ1-1; 9 positions match TRBD1. Germline V CDR1 and CDR2: LNHDA, SQIVND (reference sequence). The V segment lost 2 bases and the J segment 4 bases; nucleotides outside the gene matches: 11. The CDR3 extends over 17 amino acids. This CDR3 is CASSIISRTGEVTEAFF. The CDR3 DNA reads as TGTGCCAGTAGTATAATCTCTCGGACAGGGGAGGTCACTGAAGCTTTCTTT.

The V and J genes are TRBV6-5 and TRBJ2-2; TRBD1 might be the D (5 bases). Germline CDR1 is MNHEY and CDR2 is SVGAGI. V lost 7 bases to trimming and J lost 4 bases, with 16 bases between them. The CDR3 covers 15 residues. CDR3 DNA sequence: TGTGCCAGCATTCTGATCCCCAGGGCCACCGGGGAGCTGTTTTTT. Translation: CASILIPRATGELFF.

The CDR3 DNA reads TGTGCCATCAGGAGGGAAATGAACACTGAAGCTTTCTTT. This gives the protein CAIRREMNTEAFF. This chain links TRBV10-3 with TRBJ1-1, with unresolved D. V shed 6 bases and J shed 0 bases, with 8 bases lying between them. The CDR3 has 13 amino acids. CDR1 is ENHRY and CDR2 is SYGVKD in the germline V gene.

The CDR3 DNA is TGTGCCAGCAGCTTGGACTCAGGGGGCGGGGTCTATGGCTACACCTTC. It yields the protein CASSLDSGGGVYGYTF. This chain connects TRBV7-9 to TRBJ1-2; TRBD1 matches 8 bases. CDR1 SEHNR and CDR2 FQNEAQ come from the germline V gene (reference sequence). CDR3 size: 16 residues. The trim removed 3 bases at V and 4 bases at J, leaving 10 bases unmatched.

The V call is TRBV6-2 or TRBV6-3, the J call TRBJ2-7; TRBD1 aligns across 9 bases. The CDR3 has 15 amino acids. J lost 3 bases, V lost 5 bases, and 8 bases had no gene match. Looked up from germline, CDR1 is MNHEY and CDR2 is SVGEGT. The CDR3: CASSLTGTGFYEQYF. CDR3 sequence (DNA): TGTGCCAGCAGTCTAACGGGGACAGGGTTCTACGAGCAGTACTTC.

The J gene is TRBJ2-3, the V gene TRBV13; D is possibly TRBD2 (6 bases). This CDR3 has 16 amino acids. Germline loops: CDR1 PRHDT, CDR2 FYEKMQ (reference sequence). Trimming removed 0 bases at V and 1 base at J, with 11 bases between. The CDR3 spells CASSLGRGTGTDTQYF. The CDR3 nucleotides read TGTGCCAGCAGCTTAGGGCGGGGCACGGGCACAGATACGCAGTATTTT.